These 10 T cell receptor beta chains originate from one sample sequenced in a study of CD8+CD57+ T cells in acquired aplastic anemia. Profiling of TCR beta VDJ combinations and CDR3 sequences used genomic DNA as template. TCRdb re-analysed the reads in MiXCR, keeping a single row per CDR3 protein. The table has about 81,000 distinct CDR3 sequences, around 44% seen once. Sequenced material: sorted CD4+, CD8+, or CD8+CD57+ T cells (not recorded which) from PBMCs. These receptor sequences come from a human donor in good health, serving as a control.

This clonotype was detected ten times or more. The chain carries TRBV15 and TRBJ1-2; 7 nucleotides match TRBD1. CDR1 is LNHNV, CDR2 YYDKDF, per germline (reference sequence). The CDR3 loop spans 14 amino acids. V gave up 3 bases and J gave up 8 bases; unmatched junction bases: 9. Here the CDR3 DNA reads TGTGCCACCAGCAGGTCCGGACAGGCCTGGGGCTACACCTTC. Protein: CATSRSGQAWGYTF.

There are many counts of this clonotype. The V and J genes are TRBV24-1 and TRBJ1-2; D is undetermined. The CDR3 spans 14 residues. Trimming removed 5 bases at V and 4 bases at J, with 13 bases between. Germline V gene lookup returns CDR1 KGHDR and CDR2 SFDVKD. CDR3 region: CATSVGEVPYGYTF. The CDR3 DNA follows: TGTGCCACCAGTGTGGGCGAGGTCCCCTATGGCTACACCTTC.

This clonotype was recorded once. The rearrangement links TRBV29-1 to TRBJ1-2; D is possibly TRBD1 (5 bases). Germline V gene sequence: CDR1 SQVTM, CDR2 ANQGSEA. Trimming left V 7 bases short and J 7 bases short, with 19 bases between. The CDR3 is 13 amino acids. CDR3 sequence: CSDSLGGWGGYTF. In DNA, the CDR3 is TGCAGCGACTCTCTGGGGGGGTGGGGTGGCTACACCTTC.

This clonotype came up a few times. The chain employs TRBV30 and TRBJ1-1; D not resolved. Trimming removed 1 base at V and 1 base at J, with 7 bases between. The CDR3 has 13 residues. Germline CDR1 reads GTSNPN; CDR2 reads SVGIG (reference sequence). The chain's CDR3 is CAWSALGNTEAFF. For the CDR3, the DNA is TGTGCCTGGAGTGCCCTCGGGAACACTGAAGCTTTCTTT.

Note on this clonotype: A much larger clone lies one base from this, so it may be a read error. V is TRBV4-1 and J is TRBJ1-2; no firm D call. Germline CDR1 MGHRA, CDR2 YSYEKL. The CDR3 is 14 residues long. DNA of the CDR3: TGCGCCAGCAGCCAAGGGCAGGAACCGTATGGCCACACCTTC. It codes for CASSQGQEPYGHTF.

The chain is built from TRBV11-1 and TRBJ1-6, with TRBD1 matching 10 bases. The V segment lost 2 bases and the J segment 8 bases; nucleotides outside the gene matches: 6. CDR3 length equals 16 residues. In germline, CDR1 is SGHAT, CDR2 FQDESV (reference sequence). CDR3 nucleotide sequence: TGTGCCAGCAGCTTAACCGGGACAGGGGAGGATTCACCCCTCCACTTT. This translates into CASSLTGTGEDSPLHF.

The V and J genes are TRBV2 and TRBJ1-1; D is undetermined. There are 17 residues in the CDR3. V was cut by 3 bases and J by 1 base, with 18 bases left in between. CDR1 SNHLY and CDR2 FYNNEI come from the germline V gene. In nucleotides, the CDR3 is TGTGCCAGCAGTGATGGAAGGAGGTCTAAGAGGAACACTGAAGCTTTCTTT. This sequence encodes CASSDGRRSKRNTEAFF.

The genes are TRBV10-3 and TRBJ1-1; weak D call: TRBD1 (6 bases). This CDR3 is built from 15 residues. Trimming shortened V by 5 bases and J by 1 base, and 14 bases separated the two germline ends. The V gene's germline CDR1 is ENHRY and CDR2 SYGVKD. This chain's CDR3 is CAISPGGGQNTEAFF. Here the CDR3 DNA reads TGTGCCATCAGTCCGGGGGGGGGCCAGAACACTGAAGCTTTCTTT.

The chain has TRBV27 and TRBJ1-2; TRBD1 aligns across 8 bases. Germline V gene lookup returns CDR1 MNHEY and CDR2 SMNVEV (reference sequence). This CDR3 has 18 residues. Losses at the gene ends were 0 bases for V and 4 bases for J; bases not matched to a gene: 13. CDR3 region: CASSLSSEGQGALYGYTF. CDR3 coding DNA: TGTGCCAGCAGTTTATCGAGCGAGGGGCAGGGGGCCCTCTATGGCTACACCTTC.

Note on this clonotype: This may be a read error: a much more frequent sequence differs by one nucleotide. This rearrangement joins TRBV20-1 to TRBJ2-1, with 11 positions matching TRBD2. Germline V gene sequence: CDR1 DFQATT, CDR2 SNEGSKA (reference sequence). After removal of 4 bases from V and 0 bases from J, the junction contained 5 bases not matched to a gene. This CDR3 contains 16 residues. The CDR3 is CSATASGRLSYNEQFF. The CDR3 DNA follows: TGCAGTGCTACGGCTAGCGGGAGGCTCTCCTACAATGAGCAGTTCTTC.